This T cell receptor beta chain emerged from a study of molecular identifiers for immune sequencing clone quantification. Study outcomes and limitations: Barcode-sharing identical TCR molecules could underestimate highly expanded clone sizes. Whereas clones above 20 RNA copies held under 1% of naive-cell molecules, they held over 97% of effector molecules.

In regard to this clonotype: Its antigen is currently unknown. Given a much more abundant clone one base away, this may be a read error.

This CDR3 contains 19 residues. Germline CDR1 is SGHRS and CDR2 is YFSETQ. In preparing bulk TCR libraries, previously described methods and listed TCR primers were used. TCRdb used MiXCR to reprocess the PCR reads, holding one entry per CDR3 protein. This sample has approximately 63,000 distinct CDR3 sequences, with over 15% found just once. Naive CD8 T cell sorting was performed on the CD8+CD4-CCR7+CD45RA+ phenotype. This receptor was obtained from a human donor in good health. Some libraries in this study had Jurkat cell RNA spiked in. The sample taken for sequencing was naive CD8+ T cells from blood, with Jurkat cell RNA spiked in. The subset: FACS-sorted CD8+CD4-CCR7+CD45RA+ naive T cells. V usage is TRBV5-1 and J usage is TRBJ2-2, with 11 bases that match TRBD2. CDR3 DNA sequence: TGCGCCGGCAGCTTAAGCGCCCTGACTAGCGGGGCGAACACCGGGGAGCTGTTTTTT. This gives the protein CAGSLSALTSGANTGELFF.